This T cell receptor beta chain comes out of a study of graft-versus-host responses after intestinal transplantation. V was shortened by 2 bases and J by 0 bases, with 11 bases between the two germline ends. Germline loops: CDR1 SGHRS, CDR2 YFSETQ. This CDR3 contains 16 residues. Some clones are missing from TCRdb's copy, which holds only in-frame ones; the method was immunoSEQ multiplex PCR. The table includes some 97,000 clones, roughly 84% detected once. About this clone: Its cognate antigen is unknown.

This clonotype was sampled from a human donor who was the organ donor for an intestinal transplant. V gene TRBV5-1 combines with J gene TRBJ1-4; possibly TRBD1 for D (6 bases). Here the sequenced sample was unstimulated CD4+ T cells sorted from spleen or lymph node cells, taken before transplant. Here the CDR3 reads CASSLGDKSTNEKLFF. The CDR3, as DNA: TGCGCCAGCAGCTTAGGGGACAAATCAACTAATGAAAAACTGTTTTTT.